The clone carrying this T cell receptor beta chain was seen only a few times. The antigen is unknown. Reverse transcribing all isolated RNA meant expressed TCRB transcripts were sequenced. Here immunoSEQ multiplex PCR was the method, and the copy in TCRdb shows in-frame clones only, minus some. Among tens of thousands of clones listed, 30% to 35% were seen once. Looked up from germline, CDR1 is SNHLY and CDR2 is FYNNEI. The CDR3 has 12 amino acids. The V gene lost 2 bases and the J gene lost 4 bases, with 5 bases spanning the gap. The sample belongs to a study of beta chain features in type 1 diabetes. Study as a whole: Healthy donors and patients had similar age, gender and cell yields. Overall study results and limits: Cells with high TCR expression could be over-represented by cDNA sequencing.

The sequenced sample consisted of stem cell memory CD4+ T cells from blood. V is TRBV2 and J is TRBJ1-2; D gene ambiguous. The receptor was isolated from a woman younger than 35 in good health. The CDR3 sequence is CASSENSYGYTF. The CDR3 nucleotides read TGTGCCAGCAGTGAAAACAGCTATGGCTACACCTTC.